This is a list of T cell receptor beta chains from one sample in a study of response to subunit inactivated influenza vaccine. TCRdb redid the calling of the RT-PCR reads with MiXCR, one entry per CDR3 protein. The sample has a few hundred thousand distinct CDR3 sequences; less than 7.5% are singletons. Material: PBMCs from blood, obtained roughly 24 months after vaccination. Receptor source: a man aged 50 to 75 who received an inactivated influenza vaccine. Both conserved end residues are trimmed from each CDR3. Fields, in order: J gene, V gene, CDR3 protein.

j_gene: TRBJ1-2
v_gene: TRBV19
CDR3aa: ASKGFDYGYT

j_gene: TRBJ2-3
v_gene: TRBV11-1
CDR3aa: ASRTPPTTSRNTDTQY

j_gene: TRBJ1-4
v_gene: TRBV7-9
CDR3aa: ASSQIRSGDEKLF

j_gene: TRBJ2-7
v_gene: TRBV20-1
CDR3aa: SALTGSLGHEQY

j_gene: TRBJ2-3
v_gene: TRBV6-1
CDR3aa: ASSEATRDTQY

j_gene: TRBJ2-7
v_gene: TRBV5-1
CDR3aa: ASSRTSGSHEQY

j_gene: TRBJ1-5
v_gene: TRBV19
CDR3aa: ASSIDPGQGAHSNQPQH

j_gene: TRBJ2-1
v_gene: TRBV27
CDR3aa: ASSLSLAGVNEQF

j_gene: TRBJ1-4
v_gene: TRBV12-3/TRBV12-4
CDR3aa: ASSAGTLGEKLF

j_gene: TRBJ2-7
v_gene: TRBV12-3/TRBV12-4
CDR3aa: ASSSTLGQGAFWGTYEQY

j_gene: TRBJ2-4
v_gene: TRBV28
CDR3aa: ASSLFNSGGTKNIQY

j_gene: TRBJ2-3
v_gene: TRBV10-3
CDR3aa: AISDLPPSTDTQY

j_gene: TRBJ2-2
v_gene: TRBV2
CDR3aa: ASMREGVTGKLF

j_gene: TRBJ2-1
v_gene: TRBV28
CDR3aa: ASSLGYSGEQF

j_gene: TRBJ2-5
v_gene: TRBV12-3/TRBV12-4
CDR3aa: ASTSGTSGSQY

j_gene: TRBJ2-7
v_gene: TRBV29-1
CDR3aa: SVELRLGDYEQY

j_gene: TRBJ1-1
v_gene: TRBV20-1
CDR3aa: SARDRYTEAF

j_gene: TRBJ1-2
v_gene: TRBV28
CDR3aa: ASSSSGQGPGYT

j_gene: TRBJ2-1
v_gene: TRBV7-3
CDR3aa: ASSLFGGRYNEQF

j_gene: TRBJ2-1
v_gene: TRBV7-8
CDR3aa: ASSLLLAVPNNEQF

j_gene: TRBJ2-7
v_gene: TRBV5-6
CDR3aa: ASSLRTGAREQY

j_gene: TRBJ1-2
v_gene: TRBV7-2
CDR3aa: ASSLGGRASGGYT

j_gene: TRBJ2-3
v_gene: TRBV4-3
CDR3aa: ASSSRLAGTDTQY

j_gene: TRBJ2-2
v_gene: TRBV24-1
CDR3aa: ATSDPTGWSGELF

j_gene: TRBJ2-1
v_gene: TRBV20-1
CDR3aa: SARRGRPYNEQF

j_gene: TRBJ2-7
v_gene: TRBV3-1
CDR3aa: ASSQDMERSVRQY

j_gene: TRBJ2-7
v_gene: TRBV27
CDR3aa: ASSRQGAGYEQY

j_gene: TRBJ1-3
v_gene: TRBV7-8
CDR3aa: ASSLNRGLDSGNTIY

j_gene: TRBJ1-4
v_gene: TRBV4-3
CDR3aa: ASSLLSGTGGEKLF

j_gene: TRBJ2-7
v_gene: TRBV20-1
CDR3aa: SARDMTGRAFRSGEQY

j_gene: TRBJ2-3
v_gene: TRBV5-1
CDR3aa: ASSLFDWSTDTQY

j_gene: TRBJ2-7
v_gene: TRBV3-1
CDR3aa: ASSLRGTGGYEQY

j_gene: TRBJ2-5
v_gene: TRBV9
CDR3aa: ASSPGPRTGEETQY

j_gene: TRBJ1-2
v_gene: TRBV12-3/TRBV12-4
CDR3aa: ASSLRGLGYGYT

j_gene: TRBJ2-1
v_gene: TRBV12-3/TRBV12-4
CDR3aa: ASSFNQGSHNEQF

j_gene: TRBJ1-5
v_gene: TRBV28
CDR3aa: ASSSDAITQH

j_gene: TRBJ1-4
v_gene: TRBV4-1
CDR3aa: ASSPQDRPNEKLF

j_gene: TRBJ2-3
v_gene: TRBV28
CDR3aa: ASSLPQTSRNTQY

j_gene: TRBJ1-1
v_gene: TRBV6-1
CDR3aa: ASSPGQGASGWAEAF

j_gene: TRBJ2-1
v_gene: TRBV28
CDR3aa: ASSHPTGTSGRNEQF

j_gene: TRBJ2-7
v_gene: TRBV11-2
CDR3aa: ASSLTRYEQY

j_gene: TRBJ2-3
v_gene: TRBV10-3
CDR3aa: AIGGTGSPDTQY

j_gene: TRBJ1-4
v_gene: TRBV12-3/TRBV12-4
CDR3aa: ASRRGGNEKLF

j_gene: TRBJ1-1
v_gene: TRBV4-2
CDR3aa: ASSQDPSLNTEAF

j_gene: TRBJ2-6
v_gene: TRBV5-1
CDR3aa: ASSLQGAGANVLT

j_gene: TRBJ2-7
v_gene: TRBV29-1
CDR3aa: SVNLAGPYYEQY

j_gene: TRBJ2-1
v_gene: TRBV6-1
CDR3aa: ASALLAGGGYEQF

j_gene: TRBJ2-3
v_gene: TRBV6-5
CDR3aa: ASSYRSGGPDTQY

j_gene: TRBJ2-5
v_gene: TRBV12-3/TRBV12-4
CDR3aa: ASSLAGLRETQY

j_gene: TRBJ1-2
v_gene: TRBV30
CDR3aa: AWTQGARGGYT

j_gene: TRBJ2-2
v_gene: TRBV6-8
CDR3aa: ASSPGQGWAGELF

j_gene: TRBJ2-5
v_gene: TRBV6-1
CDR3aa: ASSADRGSVETQY